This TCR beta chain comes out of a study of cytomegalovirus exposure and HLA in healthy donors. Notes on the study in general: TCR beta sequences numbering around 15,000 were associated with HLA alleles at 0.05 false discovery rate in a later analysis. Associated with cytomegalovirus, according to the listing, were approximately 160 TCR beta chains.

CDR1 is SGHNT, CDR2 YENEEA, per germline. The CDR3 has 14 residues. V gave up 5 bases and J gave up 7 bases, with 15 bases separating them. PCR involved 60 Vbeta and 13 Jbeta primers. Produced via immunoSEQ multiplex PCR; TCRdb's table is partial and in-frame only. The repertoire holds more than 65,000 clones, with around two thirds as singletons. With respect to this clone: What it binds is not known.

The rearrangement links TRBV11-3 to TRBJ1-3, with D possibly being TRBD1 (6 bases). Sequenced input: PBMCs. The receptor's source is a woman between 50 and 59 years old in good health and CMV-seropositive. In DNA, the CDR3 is TGTGCCAGCAGCCTTCGGGCGGGGGCGAACACCATATATTTT. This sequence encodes CASSLRAGANTIYF. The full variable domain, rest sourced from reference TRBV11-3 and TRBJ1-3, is EAGVVQSPRYKIIEKKQPVAFWCNPISGHNTLYWYLQNLGQGPELLIRYENEEAVDDSQLPKDRFSAERLKGVDSTLKIQPAELGDSAVYLCASSLRAGANTIYFGEGSWLTVV.